The clone carrying this T cell receptor beta chain was recorded a few times. This sample was taken from a study of CD8 T cells in Susac syndrome. For the study at large: Susac syndrome patients were untreated, on corticosteroids with some adding intravenous immunoglobulin, or on intravenous immunoglobulin only.

Trimming cost V 1 base and J 6 bases, with 13 bases left between them. Germline CDR1 and CDR2: MGHRA and YSYEKL. This CDR3 has 14 amino acids. RNA, at roughly 0.5 to 1 ug, was reverse transcribed with random hexamers. TCRdb independently ran MiXCR on the immunoSEQ multiplex PCR reads; one entry per CDR3 protein. The sample comprises around 150,000 distinct CDR3 sequences, 85% to 95% of which are singletons, and approximately 0.17% rests with the top ten. The chain couples TRBV4-1 to TRBJ2-7, with a tentative D call TRBD2 (6 bases). Material: CD8+ T cells from PBMCs. This sequence was found in a human donor with Susac syndrome. CDR3 loop: CASSQVYLRGEQYF. In DNA, the CDR3 is TGCGCCAGCAGCCAAGTCTACTTGCGGGGCGAGCAGTACTTC.